These T cell receptor beta chains were read from a single sample in a study of cytomegalovirus exposure and HLA in healthy donors. The method was immunoSEQ multiplex PCR; TCRdb's version includes in-frame clones alone and lacks a portion of them. This repertoire shows 150,000 or so clones, roughly 78% found once; its top ten account for around 6.9%. The source material was PBMCs. Receptors were obtained from a man in his forties in good health and CMV-seropositive. Both conserved end residues are trimmed from each CDR3. Clone size, where shown, is once, few, many, or a class for clones that have expanded.

j_gene: TRBJ2-5; v_gene: TRBV30; abundance: NA; len: 15; CDR3aa: ARMGWIGRQGSETQY
j_gene: TRBJ1-5; v_gene: TRBV4-3; abundance: NA; len: 12; CDR3aa: ASSQLPGDQPQH
j_gene: TRBJ2-2; v_gene: TRBV5-1; abundance: few; len: 11; CDR3aa: ASSRGGMGELF
j_gene: TRBJ2-2; v_gene: TRBV19; abundance: NA; len: 14; CDR3aa: ASTPWERGWSGELF
j_gene: TRBJ2-7; v_gene: TRBV4-2; abundance: NA; len: 13; CDR3aa: ASSQAQDSSYEQY
j_gene: TRBJ2-3; v_gene: TRBV2; abundance: NA; len: 13; CDR3aa: ASSRGTGQRDTQY
j_gene: TRBJ2-7; v_gene: TRBV5-8; abundance: NA; len: 12; CDR3aa: ASSFGTGWNEQY
j_gene: TRBJ2-7; v_gene: TRBV6-5; abundance: NA; len: 12; CDR3aa: ASRKGQGAYEQY
j_gene: TRBJ1-4; v_gene: TRBV27; abundance: NA; len: 11; CDR3aa: ASSARQNEKLF
j_gene: TRBJ2-2; v_gene: TRBV19; abundance: few; len: 13; CDR3aa: ASSPRAGVTGELF
j_gene: TRBJ1-3; v_gene: TRBV9; abundance: NA; len: 14; CDR3aa: ASSVGEGAVGNTIY
j_gene: TRBJ2-1; v_gene: TRBV9; abundance: NA; len: 14; CDR3aa: ASSTLAGGAYNEQF
j_gene: TRBJ2-7; v_gene: TRBV11-2; abundance: few; len: 14; CDR3aa: ASSLIGSRGAYEQY
j_gene: TRBJ2-7; v_gene: TRBV27; abundance: NA; len: 9; CDR3aa: ASSQGGEQY
j_gene: TRBJ2-7; v_gene: TRBV11-2; abundance: NA; len: 13; CDR3aa: ASSLEWTGTYEQY
j_gene: TRBJ2-7; v_gene: TRBV4-3; abundance: NA; len: 11; CDR3aa: ASSHRQGYEQY
j_gene: TRBJ2-7; v_gene: TRBV6-5; abundance: NA; len: 13; CDR3aa: ASSYSRPGTYEQY
j_gene: TRBJ2-2; v_gene: TRBV7-2; abundance: NA; len: 14; CDR3aa: ASSPRQVLNTGELF
j_gene: TRBJ2-7; v_gene: TRBV7-9; abundance: few; len: 14; CDR3aa: ASSPRRQGTGNEQY
j_gene: TRBJ1-6; v_gene: TRBV11-1; abundance: few; len: 12; CDR3aa: ASSPTVGGSPLH
j_gene: TRBJ2-3; v_gene: TRBV11-3; abundance: NA; len: 13; CDR3aa: ASSLRTGKSDTQY
j_gene: TRBJ2-2; v_gene: TRBV7-3; abundance: NA; len: 12; CDR3aa: ASSLTLRTGELF
j_gene: TRBJ2-3; v_gene: TRBV5-4; abundance: NA; len: 13; CDR3aa: ASSSPGRKGDTQY
j_gene: TRBJ1-5; v_gene: TRBV6-6; abundance: NA; len: 12; CDR3aa: ASGTGLSNQPQH
j_gene: TRBJ2-3; v_gene: TRBV10-2; abundance: NA; len: 12; CDR3aa: ASRSVESTDTQY
j_gene: TRBJ1-1; v_gene: TRBV6-5; abundance: NA; len: 12; CDR3aa: ASRGGGSYTEAF
j_gene: TRBJ2-4; v_gene: TRBV7-2; abundance: NA; len: 13; CDR3aa: ASRYPGLAKNIQY
j_gene: TRBJ2-7; v_gene: TRBV4-2; abundance: NA; len: 15; CDR3aa: ASSQGRRDRVGNEQY
j_gene: TRBJ2-2; v_gene: TRBV6-7; abundance: NA; len: 17; CDR3aa: ASSYPYNRGRSNTGELF
j_gene: TRBJ2-7; v_gene: TRBV2; abundance: NA; len: 10; CDR3aa: ASTLTNYEQY
j_gene: TRBJ1-6; v_gene: TRBV25-1; abundance: large; len: 15; CDR3aa: ASSESQGEVYYSPLH
j_gene: TRBJ2-2; v_gene: TRBV5-4; abundance: NA; len: 14; CDR3aa: ASSPNGIPFTGELS
j_gene: TRBJ2-1; v_gene: TRBV4-3; abundance: NA; len: 13; CDR3aa: ASSQDLSSYNEQF
j_gene: TRBJ1-3; v_gene: TRBV15; abundance: few; len: 14; CDR3aa: ATSRGQGQVRNTIY
j_gene: TRBJ2-5; v_gene: TRBV4-3; abundance: few; len: 12; CDR3aa: ASSLGLGQETQY
j_gene: TRBJ1-2; v_gene: TRBV5-4; abundance: NA; len: 12; CDR3aa: ASTELDRAFGYT
j_gene: TRBJ2-4; v_gene: TRBV19; abundance: few; len: 17; CDR3aa: ASSISGTLLTGAKNIQY
j_gene: TRBJ1-6; v_gene: TRBV30; abundance: NA; len: 13; CDR3aa: AWKGYGGADSPLH
j_gene: TRBJ1-3; v_gene: TRBV9; abundance: NA; len: 16; CDR3aa: ASSAPGTGEYSGNTIY
j_gene: TRBJ2-2; v_gene: TRBV10-3; abundance: NA; len: 15; CDR3aa: AISETGGYTNTGELF
j_gene: TRBJ1-3; v_gene: TRBV5-8; abundance: NA; len: 14; CDR3aa: ASSLTLLSSGNTIY
j_gene: TRBJ1-4; v_gene: TRBV6-1; abundance: NA; len: 12; CDR3aa: ASRTGGPNEKLF
j_gene: TRBJ1-2; v_gene: TRBV29-1; abundance: NA; len: 17; CDR3aa: SVPLFRPGQGAWDYGYT
j_gene: TRBJ2-7; v_gene: TRBV4-1; abundance: NA; len: 14; CDR3aa: ASSQGGGGFSYEQY